A selection of T cell receptor beta chains follows, all from one sample in a study of STAT5B mutations in CD4+ large granular lymphocyte leukemia. Clones were read by immunoSEQ multiplex PCR, and TCRdb kept only the in-frame ones, dropping some. The sample contains 30,000 to 40,000 clones, over 75% of which appear only once. Sequencing was performed on CD4+ T cells from blood buffy coats. The receptors stem from a human donor in good health. The CDR3 runs from the conserved cysteine through the conserved F or W. D genes are given only for firm matches. Expanded clones get a size class; other rows say once, few or many, or leave the size out.

clone_size j_call v_call d_call cdr3_nt cdr3_aa
. TRBJ2-1 TRBV7-8 . TGTGCCAGCAGCCTCCGGACGGTTACCTACAATGAGCAGTTCTTC CASSLRTVTYNEQFF
. TRBJ1-2 TRBV6-1 TRBD1 TGTGCCAGCAACCCTGGGGACAGTAACTATGGCTACACCTTC CASNPGDSNYGYTF
. TRBJ1-1 TRBV28 . TGTGCCAGCAGTCCTCACAGGGTGAACACTGAAGCTTTCTTT CASSPHRVNTEAFF
. TRBJ2-5 TRBV9 . TGTGCCAGCACGGGGGCGCAAGAGACCCAGTACTTC CASTGAQETQYF
. TRBJ1-1 TRBV6-6 . TGTGCCAGCAGTTCTTCAGAAAACACTGAAGCTTTCTTT CASSSSENTEAFF
. TRBJ2-7 TRBV5-4 TRBD1 TGTGCCAGCAGCTTGGCTACAGGACAGGGAATGCACGAGCAGTACTTC CASSLATGQGMHEQYF
. TRBJ2-5 TRBV5-1 . TGCGCCAGCAGCTTGGGCCAGGAACAAGAGACCCAGTACTTC CASSLGQEQETQYF
. TRBJ2-1 TRBV7-3 . TGTGCCAGCAGCTTACAGGGGGGCTGGAACAATGAGCAGTTCTTC CASSLQGGWNNEQFF
. TRBJ2-5 TRBV11-2 TRBD2 TGTGCCAGCAGCTTAGGGTCCGCGGGGGGGCAAGAGACCCAGTACTTC CASSLGSAGGQETQYF
. TRBJ2-7 TRBV5-1 . TGCGCCAGCAGCTTGGTGACCCCCGAAATGGACGAGCAGTACTTC CASSLVTPEMDEQYF
few TRBJ1-2 TRBV29-1 . TGCAGCGTTGAAGAGGTTCCGAGGGGGGCTAGTGGCTACACCTTC CSVEEVPRGASGYTF
once TRBJ1-1 TRBV19 TRBD1 TGTGCCAGTAGTAGGGACAGCTTCACTGAAGCTTTCTTT CASSRDSFTEAFF
few TRBJ1-2 TRBV6-1 . TGTGCCAGCAGTGAAGAGGTGACGGTAAACTATGGCTACACCTTC CASSEEVTVNYGYTF
. TRBJ2-1 TRBV9 . TGTGCCAGCAGCGTAGATGGGGGCTCCTACAATGAGCAGTTCTTC CASSVDGGSYNEQFF
once TRBJ2-5 TRBV29-1 . TGCAGCGTTAAGAGGGGCATGGAGACCCAGTACTTC CSVKRGMETQYF
. TRBJ1-3 TRBV7-2 . TGTGCCAGCAGCTTCGGGGAGACTGGAAACACCATATATTTT CASSFGETGNTIYF
. TRBJ1-3 TRBV9 . TGTGCCAGCAGCGTAGTGGCAGGCCCTGGAAACACCATATATTTT CASSVVAGPGNTIYF
. TRBJ2-1 TRBV6-5 TRBD2 TGTGCCCCTTTCCCGGGACTACTGGAGCAGTTCTTC CAPFPGLLEQFF
. TRBJ2-7 TRBV29-1 TRBD1 TGCAGCGTTGAAAGACAGGGGGTAGGCGAGCAGTACTTC CSVERQGVGEQYF
. TRBJ2-7 TRBV9 . TGTGCCAGCAGCCCATCGGGTCCGTGGGAGCAGTACTTC CASSPSGPWEQYF